These T cell receptor beta chains were read from a single sample in a study of OX40 agonist ivuxolimab in advanced cancers. The table came from immunoSEQ multiplex PCR; TCRdb's copy has only in-frame clones and leaves some out. The repertoire holds nearly 80,000 clones, with 70% to 90% as singletons. The source material was CD4+ or CD8+ T cells sorted from blood, sampled in a trial of the OX40 agonist ivuxolimab. The receptors derive from an adult with an advanced solid tumor such as melanoma, head and neck, liver or kidney cancer. Both conserved end residues are trimmed from each CDR3. A D gene is named only where the DNA matches it firmly. The size field is filled for only some rows; it gives once, few, many or a size class.

v_call	d_call	clone_size	cdr3_aa
TRBV7-9	NA	NA	ASSLLVGQEQF
TRBV15	NA	NA	ATSRDDGSVVAF
TRBV4-3	TRBD1	once	ASSQEARGQGQPQH
TRBV7-9	TRBD1	NA	ASSPVGQGERGTEAF
TRBV19	TRBD1	NA	ASSPTGTGGVGEQY
TRBV5-4	NA	NA	ASSLRPFGGDSNQPQH
TRBV7-9	TRBD1	NA	ASSLSRTGATDTQY
TRBV4-1	TRBD1	NA	ASSQGGQISGNTIY
TRBV6-1	NA	NA	ASSEGRGSNQPQH
TRBV20-1	NA	once	SAIGNTIY
TRBV15	NA	NA	ATRGRFLETQY
TRBV30	TRBD1	NA	AWTGGAGEKLF
TRBV28	NA	NA	ASSLVNKYYEQY
TRBV5-1	NA	NA	ASSLFPGNTIY
TRBV4-2	TRBD2	NA	ASSQDQSGTPQF
TRBV15	NA	NA	ATSFHWNTEAF
TRBV7-3	NA	once	ASSLRAEDEQF
TRBV25-1	TRBD1	NA	ASSASSGGETQY
TRBV5-4	NA	NA	ASGAAYNEQF
TRBV7-9	NA	NA	ASSDTTATSGNTIY
TRBV7-3	TRBD1	NA	ASSRDRNSPLH
TRBV27	NA	NA	ASRLTLGGGAGYT
TRBV5-6	NA	NA	ASSLVTQETQY
TRBV11-3	NA	NA	ASKSRGLGYEQY
TRBV10-1	NA	NA	ASSEFSPGNEQF